This T cell receptor beta chain was sequenced during a study of regulatory T cells in long-lasting Graves disease. General study points: With a few thousand shared public clonotypes, persistent patients exceeded new patients, who shared 966.

The V segment lost 4 bases and the J segment 7 bases; nucleotides outside the gene matches: 16. Germline V gene data show CDR1 as MNHEY and CDR2 as SVGAGI. This CDR3 has 18 residues. This clonotype turned up a few times. Its antigen is still unknown. Through Arm-PCR of CDR3 regions and iRepertoire HTBI primers, TCR beta libraries were built. Each CDR3 protein is one row after TCRdb ran MiXCR on the multiplex PCR reads. The sample consists of some 500,000 distinct CDR3 sequences, about 14% of them appearing once. The sample's time point: newly diagnosed GD, antithyroid drugs for less than 3 months. Extracted PBMC RNA gave rise to the TCR library. The same data also contributed to another study, on T cells in Graves' hyperthyroidism and ophthalmopathy. Per that study: Across 18 months, stable Graves' hyperthyroidism was marked by no progression to ophthalmopathy.

The sample consisted of peripheral blood mononuclear cells (PBMCs), taken at new diagnosis, from a patient treated with antithyroid drugs. This TCR was recovered from a man aged 25 to 40 with Graves disease. The chain links TRBV6-5 to TRBJ2-1; 10 bases align to TRBD2. CDR3 DNA: TGTGCCAGCAGTTTCTCACTTCCTCTAGCGGGAGTAGGGAATGAGCAGTTCTTC. This gives the protein CASSFSLPLAGVGNEQFF.